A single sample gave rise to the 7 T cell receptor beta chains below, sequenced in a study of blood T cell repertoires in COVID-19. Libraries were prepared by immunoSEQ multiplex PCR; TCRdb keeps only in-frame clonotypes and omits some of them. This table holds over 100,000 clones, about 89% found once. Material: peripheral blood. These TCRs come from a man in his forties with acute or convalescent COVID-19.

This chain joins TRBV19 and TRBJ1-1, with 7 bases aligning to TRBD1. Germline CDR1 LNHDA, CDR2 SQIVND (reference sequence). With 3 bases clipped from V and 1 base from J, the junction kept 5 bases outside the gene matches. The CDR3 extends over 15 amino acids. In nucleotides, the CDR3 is TGTGCCAGTAGTATCTCGCAGGGGGGGAACACTGAAGCTTTCTTT. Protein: CASSISQGGNTEAFF.

This CDR3 reads CASTPGQTNTEAFF. As DNA, the CDR3 is TGTGCCAGCACCCCGGGACAAACGAACACTGAAGCTTTCTTT. The rearrangement joins TRBV6-5 to TRBJ1-1; TRBD1 might be the D (6 bases). The CDR3 length is 14 residues. Germline V CDR1 and CDR2: MNHEY, SVGAGI. V lost 7 bases and J lost 1, with 13 bases in between.

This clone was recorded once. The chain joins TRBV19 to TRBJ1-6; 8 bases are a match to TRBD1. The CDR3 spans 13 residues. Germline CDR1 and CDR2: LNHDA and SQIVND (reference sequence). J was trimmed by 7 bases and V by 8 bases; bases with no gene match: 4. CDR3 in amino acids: CASGDRRNSPLHF. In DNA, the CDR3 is TGTGCCAGTGGGGACAGGAGAAATTCACCCCTCCACTTT.

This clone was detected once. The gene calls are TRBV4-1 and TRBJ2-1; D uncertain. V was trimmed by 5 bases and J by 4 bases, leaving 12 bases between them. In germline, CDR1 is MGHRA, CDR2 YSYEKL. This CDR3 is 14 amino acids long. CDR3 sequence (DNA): TGCGCCAGCAGCTATTACTATGGGTACAATGAGCAGTTCTTC. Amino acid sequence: CASSYYYGYNEQFF.

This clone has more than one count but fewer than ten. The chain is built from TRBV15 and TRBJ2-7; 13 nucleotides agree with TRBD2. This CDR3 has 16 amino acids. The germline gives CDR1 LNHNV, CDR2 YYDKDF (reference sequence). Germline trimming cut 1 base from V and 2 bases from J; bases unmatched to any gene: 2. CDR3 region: CATSRGTSGRAYEQYF. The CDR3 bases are TGTGCCACCAGCAGAGGGACTAGCGGGAGAGCCTACGAGCAGTACTTC.

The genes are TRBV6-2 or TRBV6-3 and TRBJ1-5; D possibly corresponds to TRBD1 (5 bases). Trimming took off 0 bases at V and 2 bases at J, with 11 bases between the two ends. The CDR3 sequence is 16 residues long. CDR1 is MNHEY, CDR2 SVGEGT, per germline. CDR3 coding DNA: TGTGCCAGCAGTTACTCGAAAGGGGCAGGCAATCAGCCCCAGCATTTT. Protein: CASSYSKGAGNQPQHF.

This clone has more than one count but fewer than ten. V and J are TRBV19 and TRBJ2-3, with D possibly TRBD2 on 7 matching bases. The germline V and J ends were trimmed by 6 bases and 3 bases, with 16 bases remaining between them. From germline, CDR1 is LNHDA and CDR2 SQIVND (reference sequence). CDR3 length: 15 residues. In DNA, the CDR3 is TGTGCCAGTAGGAGGGGGGGGAAGGTAACAGATACGCAGTATTTT. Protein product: CASRRGGKVTDTQYF.